Described below is a single T cell receptor (beta chain) sequence and its context. The V end was cut by 8 bases, the J end by 2 bases, with 14 bases between. Per the germline V gene, CDR1 is SGHAT and CDR2 is FQDESV (reference sequence). CDR3 size: 14 residues. These data come from a study of cytomegalovirus exposure and HLA in healthy donors. Vbeta (60) and Jbeta (13) primers were used in the PCR. Sequencing used immunoSEQ multiplex PCR; TCRdb keeps in-frame clones, though not all of them. In the table there are 100,000 to 150,000 clones, approximately 80% of which are singletons. The chain is built from TRBV11-1 and TRBJ2-3, with D uncertain. This sequence was found in a man aged 50 to 60 in good health and CMV-seronegative. Sequences were obtained from PBMCs. This CDR3 reads CASEGRFPTDTQYF. CDR3 DNA: TGTGCCAGCGAAGGCAGGTTCCCCACAGATACGCAGTATTTT. The whole variable domain, remainder taken from reference TRBV11-1 and TRBJ2-3, is EAEVAQSPRYKITEKSQAVAFWCDPISGHATLYWYRQILGQGPELLVQFQDESVVDDSQLPKDRFSAERLKGVDSTLKIQPAELGDSAMYLCASEGRFPTDTQYFGPGTRLTVL.